These 15 T cell receptor beta chains were all obtained from the same sample, sequenced in a study of blood T cell repertoires in COVID-19. Clones were read by immunoSEQ multiplex PCR, and TCRdb kept only the in-frame ones, dropping some. The table has about 200,000 clones, 85% seen once; the top ten hold approximately 18%. The source material was PBMCs or T cells enriched from blood (not recorded which). Receptor source: a man aged 40-49 years who had recovered from COVID-19.

Only a few counts were recorded for this clone. The rearrangement joins TRBV12-5 to TRBJ2-3, with D perhaps matching TRBD2 (6 bases). This CDR3 region has 14 residues. Germline V CDR1 and CDR2: LGHNT, FRNRAP. V was trimmed by 7 bases and J by 3 bases, leaving 14 bases between them. CDR3 DNA sequence: TGTGCTAGTGCCCAACTAGCATCGACAGATACGCAGTATTTT. It specifies CASAQLASTDTQYF. The full variable domain, completed using reference TRBV12-5 and TRBJ2-3, is DARVTQTPRHKVTEMGQEVTMRCQPILGHNTVFWYRQTMMQGLELLAYFRNRAPLDDSGMPKDRFSAEMPDATLATLKIQPSEPRDSAVYFCASAQLASTDTQYFGPGTRLTVL.

The chain recombines TRBV28 with TRBJ2-5, with D possibly matching TRBD2 (5 bases). The CDR3 runs 13 residues. Germline loops: CDR1 MDHEN, CDR2 SYDVKM. V was cut by 3 bases and J by 0 bases, with 5 bases left in between. CDR3 region: CASSFGDQETQYF. CDR3 DNA: TGTGCCAGCAGTTTCGGGGACCAAGAGACCCAGTACTTC. The entire variable domain, with the rest obtained from reference TRBV28 and TRBJ2-5, is as follows: DVKVTQSSRYLVKRTGEKVFLECVQDMDHENMFWYRQDPGLGLRLIYFSYDVKMKEKGDIPEGYSVSREKKERFSLILESASTNQTSMYLCASSFGDQETQYFGPGTRLLVL.

The chain has TRBV9 and TRBJ2-2; no clear D gene. CDR1 SGDLS and CDR2 YYNGEE come from the germline V gene. Trimming removed 7 bases at V and 5 bases at J, with 18 bases between. The CDR3 runs to 15 residues. CDR3 in DNA: TGTGCCAGCCAAGGTGATGGGTCGGGTACCGGGGAGCTGTTTTTT. This encodes CASQGDGSGTGELFF.

The rearrangement uses TRBV2 and TRBJ1-2; tentative D call: TRBD1 (5 bases). The CDR3 totals 16 residues. The germline CDR1 and CDR2 sequences are SNHLY and FYNNEI. V lost 2 bases and J 0 bases, leaving 13 bases between the germline ends. The DNA of the CDR3 is TGTGCCAGCAGTGAACCCCCGACAGAATCTAACTATGGCTACACCTTC. Residues: CASSEPPTESNYGYTF.

This clone has only one observation. The V gene is TRBV4-1, the J gene TRBJ1-1; weak D call: TRBD1 (6 bases). The ends were cut back, 1 base at V and 0 bases at J, with 12 bases in the middle. Germline CDR1 MGHRA, CDR2 YSYEKL. This CDR3 is built from 16 residues. DNA for the CDR3: TGCGCCAGCAGCCAAGGCCCAGGGGCCATGAACACTGAAGCTTTCTTT. This gives the protein CASSQGPGAMNTEAFF.

The V gene is TRBV28, the J gene TRBJ2-1; D perhaps matches TRBD2 (6 bases). CDR1 is MDHEN and CDR2 is SYDVKM in the germline V gene. V lost 6 bases and J 4 bases, leaving 22 bases between the germline ends. The length of the CDR3 is 17 residues. CDR3 protein: CASSRRRGSPLYNEQFF. The CDR3 nucleotides are TGTGCCAGCAGCCGTAGGAGGGGTTCTCCACTTTACAATGAGCAGTTCTTC. The entire variable domain, with the rest obtained from reference TRBV28 and TRBJ2-1, is as follows: DVKVTQSSRYLVKRTGEKVFLECVQDMDHENMFWYRQDPGLGLRLIYFSYDVKMKEKGDIPEGYSVSREKKERFSLILESASTNQTSMYLCASSRRRGSPLYNEQFFGPGTRLTVL.

The chain uses TRBV4-3 and TRBJ2-7; D perhaps matches TRBD2 (6 bases). The ends were cut back, 5 bases at V and 6 bases at J, with 11 bases in the middle. CDR1 and CDR2 from the germline V gene are LGHNA and YSLEER. This CDR3 contains 12 residues. Here the CDR3 reads CASSYGGAEQYF. CDR3 DNA: TGCGCCAGCAGCTACGGGGGAGCCGAGCAGTACTTC.

This rearrangement joins TRBV6-6 to TRBJ1-2, with 7 nucleotides matching TRBD1. The CDR3 is 14 amino acids. The junction had 4 bases not matched to a gene; V was cut back by 5 bases and J by 1 base. CDR1 is MNHNY and CDR2 is SVGAGI in the germline V gene (reference sequence). Here the CDR3 reads CASSTGDSNYGYTF. The CDR3 DNA reads as TGTGCCAGCAGTACCGGGGACAGTAACTATGGCTACACCTTC.

The chain carries TRBV19 and TRBJ1-5, with D perhaps matching TRBD1 (6 bases). Germline-derived CDR1 and CDR2 are LNHDA and SQIVND (reference sequence). With 3 bases removed from V and 0 bases from J, the gap between germline ends came to 9 bases. The CDR3 is 15 amino acids. CDR3 nucleotide sequence: TGTGCCAGTAGTATTTGGACAGCTAGCAATCAGCCCCAGCATTTT. This sequence encodes CASSIWTASNQPQHF. Variable domain in full (rest from reference TRBV19 and TRBJ1-5): DGGITQSPKYLFRKEGQNVTLSCEQNLNHDAMYWYRQDPGQGLRLIYYSQIVNDFQKGDIAEGYSVSREKKESFPLTVTSAQKNPTAFYLCASSIWTASNQPQHFGDGTRLSIL.

The genes are TRBV4-1 and TRBJ2-7, with 8 positions matching TRBD2. CDR1 is MGHRA, CDR2 YSYEKL, per germline. The CDR3 sequence is 19 residues long. The V and J ends lost 4 bases and 6 bases, in that order; junction bases with no gene match: 23. CDR3 DNA sequence: TGCGCCAGCAGCCGCTTATCCCAAATGCCGAGCGGGAGCCGGGGCGAGCAGTACTTC. Its translation is CASSRLSQMPSGSRGEQYF.

This chain joins TRBV3-1 (or the pseudogene TRBV3-2) and TRBJ2-7; no reliable D call. V was trimmed by 2 bases and J by 3 bases, leaving 5 bases between them. CDR1 LGHDT and CDR2 YNNKEL come from the germline V gene (reference sequence). CDR3 length: 12 residues. DNA of the CDR3: TGTGCCAGCAGCCAAACTTACTACGAGCAGTACTTC. Amino acids: CASSQTYYEQYF.

This clone was detected once. V usage is TRBV4-2 and J usage is TRBJ1-3, with a weak D call TRBD1 (6 bases). The CDR3 consists of 18 residues. V shed 0 bases and J shed 0 bases, with 15 bases lying between them. Germline assignment: CDR1 LGHNA and CDR2 YNFKEQ. The CDR3 reads CASSQEEDRLISGNTIYF. The CDR3 DNA is TGTGCCAGCAGCCAAGAGGAGGACAGACTCATCTCTGGAAACACCATATATTTT.

The chain employs TRBV5-4 and TRBJ2-7, with 7 nucleotides matching TRBD1. Germline V lookup: CDR1 SGHNT, CDR2 YYREEE (reference sequence). The CDR3 has 14 amino acids. V dropped 4 bases and J dropped 2; count of bases not matched to a gene: 6. Here the CDR3 reads CASSHPTGPYEQYF. The DNA for the CDR3 is TGTGCCAGCAGCCACCCGACAGGGCCCTACGAGCAGTACTTC.

CDR3 sequence reads: CASSAGTGVGNTIYF. The CDR3 nucleotides are TGCGCCAGCAGCGCCGGGACAGGGGTCGGAAACACCATATATTTT. The rearrangement links TRBV5-1 to TRBJ1-3; 10 bases align to TRBD1. Germline V gene data show CDR1 as SGHRS and CDR2 as YFSETQ. The junction had 5 bases not matched to a gene; V was cut back by 4 bases and J by 4 bases. CDR3 size: 15 residues.

Details on this clone: Other DNA sequences in this specimen translate into the identical CDR3. The V gene is TRBV3-1 (or the pseudogene TRBV3-2), the J gene TRBJ2-7; TRBD1 matches 8 bases. The V gene's germline CDR1 is LGHDT and CDR2 YNNKEL (reference sequence). The CDR3 totals 14 residues. V was clipped by 1 base and J by 3 bases; unmatched bases: 2. The chain's CDR3 is CASSQGTGGYEQYF. CDR3 DNA sequence: TGTGCCAGCAGCCAAGGTACAGGGGGCTACGAGCAGTACTTC.